Listed below are T cell receptor beta chains from one sample, sequenced in a study of identical twins. Each CDR3 protein is one row after TCRdb ran MiXCR on the 5' RACE reads. The profile covers around 650,000 distinct CDR3 sequences, with around 7.5% appearing a single time and roughly 1.5% taken by the ten largest. These same data were also listed under a study on yellow fever vaccine responses in identical twins.

What was sequenced was PBMCs. Source of these receptors: a woman aged 18-35 years in good health. Both conserved end residues are part of each CDR3. The order of the fields is CDR3 protein, CDR3 DNA, clone size, J gene, D gene, V gene. D genes are given only for firm matches. Not all rows give a size; the values are once, few, many and, for expanded clones, a class.

CASSPTSGIAYEQYF,TGCGCCAGCAGCCCTACTAGCGGGATCGCCTACGAGCAGTACTTC,.,TRBJ2-7,TRBD2,TRBV4-1
CASSLSPTGEQYF,TGTGCCAGCAGTTTAAGCCCGACTGGCGAGCAGTACTTC,many,TRBJ2-7,.,TRBV28
CASSSPTSDNEQFF,TGTGCCAGCAGCTCACCGACTAGTGACAATGAGCAGTTCTTC,.,TRBJ2-1,.,TRBV3-1
CASSVIAGDWVGEQFF,TGCGCCAGCAGCGTCATAGCGGGAGATTGGGTGGGTGAGCAGTTCTTC,.,TRBJ2-1,TRBD2,TRBV5-1
CASSLAHSVVDREKNNQPQHF,TGTGCCAGCAGCTTAGCGCATTCCGTGGTGGACAGGGAAAAGAACAATCAGCCCCAGCATTTT,many,TRBJ1-5,TRBD1,TRBV11-1
CASSHGTRNNEQFF,TGTGCCAGCAGCCACGGGACTAGGAACAATGAGCAGTTCTTC,few,TRBJ2-1,TRBD2,TRBV12-3/TRBV12-4
CASSRSVYSETAVGAFF,TGCGCCAGCAGCCGCTCTGTTTACTCTGAGACAGCGGTTGGGGCTTTCTTT,many,TRBJ1-1,.,TRBV5-1
CASSSQGAEREKLFF,TGTGCCAGCAGCTCCCAGGGGGCGGAGAGAGAAAAACTGTTTTTT,few,TRBJ1-4,TRBD1,TRBV7-9
CASRGRDRATGELFF,TGTGCCAGCAGAGGAAGGGACAGGGCCACCGGGGAGCTGTTTTTT,few,TRBJ2-2,TRBD1,TRBV6-1
CSVGRQGGSYEQYF,TGCAGCGTCGGCCGGCAGGGGGGATCCTACGAGCAGTACTTC,many,TRBJ2-7,.,TRBV29-1
CATLDRGQYNSPLHF,TGTGCCACCTTGGACAGGGGCCAATATAATTCACCCCTCCACTTT,few,TRBJ1-6,TRBD1,TRBV15
CSARGAERGWYQETQYF,TGCAGTGCTAGGGGCGCCGAGAGGGGTTGGTACCAAGAGACCCAGTACTTC,few,TRBJ2-5,.,TRBV20-1
CASSFSGRKGYEQYF,TGTGCCAGCAGTTTTAGCGGGAGGAAGGGCTACGAGCAGTACTTC,few,TRBJ2-7,TRBD2,TRBV12-3/TRBV12-4
CASSLGDRDGEQFF,TGTGCCAGCAGCCTAGGGGACAGGGATGGAGAGCAGTTCTTC,.,TRBJ2-1,TRBD1,TRBV3-1
CASSFYRTSGSTDTQYF,TGTGCCAGCAGCTTTTATAGGACTAGCGGGAGCACAGATACGCAGTATTTT,.,TRBJ2-3,TRBD2,TRBV7-9
CASSSTGGIRETQYF,TGCGCCAGCAGCTCGACAGGGGGGATTAGAGAGACCCAGTACTTC,many,TRBJ2-5,TRBD1,TRBV5-1
CASSQVAGGNQETQYF,TGTGCCAGCAGCCAGGTGGCGGGAGGGAACCAAGAGACCCAGTACTTC,few,TRBJ2-5,TRBD2,TRBV14
CSARDLEGVEKLFF,TGCAGTGCTAGAGATTTGGAGGGGGTTGAAAAACTGTTTTTT,.,TRBJ1-4,.,TRBV20-1
CASSAGQDSTDTQYF,TGTGCCAGCAGCGCCGGACAAGACAGCACAGATACGCAGTATTTT,many,TRBJ2-3,.,TRBV6-4
CASSFKGQEQETQYF,TGCGCCAGCAGCTTCAAGGGACAGGAACAAGAGACCCAGTACTTC,many,TRBJ2-5,TRBD1,TRBV5-1
CATSRSRGNSPLHF,TGTGCCACCAGCAGATCCCGGGGGAATTCACCCCTCCACTTT,many,TRBJ1-6,.,TRBV15
CASSYSSLRGTEAFF,TGTGCCAGCAGTTACTCGAGCTTACGAGGCACTGAAGCTTTCTTT,many,TRBJ1-1,.,TRBV6-5
CAISEVGNSGANVLTF,TGTGCCATCAGTGAGGTTGGGAACTCTGGGGCCAACGTCCTGACTTTC,.,TRBJ2-6,.,TRBV10-3
CASSEGQGASGANVLTF,TGTGCCAGCAGCGAGGGACAGGGGGCGTCTGGGGCCAACGTCCTGACTTTC,once,TRBJ2-6,TRBD1,TRBV7-9
CSARDGGTSGRASNNEQFF,TGCAGTGCTAGAGATGGCGGGACTAGCGGGAGGGCCTCCAACAATGAGCAGTTCTTC,.,TRBJ2-1,TRBD2,TRBV20-1
CASRAPGDSGSRNEQFF,TGTGCCAGCAGAGCGCCGGGCGATAGCGGGAGTAGGAATGAGCAGTTCTTC,many,TRBJ2-1,TRBD2,TRBV12-3/TRBV12-4
CATGRGLAENYEQYF,TGTGCCACCGGTAGGGGACTAGCGGAAAACTACGAGCAGTACTTC,.,TRBJ2-7,TRBD2,TRBV10-3
CSVEGSTSGSREIYEQYF,TGCAGCGTTGAAGGTTCGACTAGCGGGAGCCGGGAAATCTACGAGCAGTACTTC,many,TRBJ2-7,TRBD2,TRBV29-1
CAIRGLAGADNEQFF,TGTGCCATCAGGGGACTAGCGGGAGCGGACAATGAGCAGTTCTTC,few,TRBJ2-1,TRBD2,TRBV10-3
CASSLGGGGALETQYF,TGTGCCAGCAGCCTCGGCGGCGGGGGGGCCCTTGAGACCCAGTACTTC,.,TRBJ2-5,TRBD2,TRBV12-3/TRBV12-4
CASSDTGQGDGGYTF,TGTGCCAGCAGCGACACGGGACAGGGGGATGGTGGCTACACCTTC,few,TRBJ1-2,TRBD1,TRBV9
CASRAQGDRGSEKLFF,TGCGCCAGCAGGGCCCAGGGGGACAGGGGTAGTGAAAAACTGTTTTTT,.,TRBJ1-4,TRBD1,TRBV10-2
CASSLARRRFLSVLAENIQYF,TGTGCCAGCAGCTTAGCGCGCCGGAGGTTCCTATCGGTCTTAGCGGAAAACATTCAGTACTTC,few,TRBJ2-4,.,TRBV7-2
CSVELQTRREKLFF,TGCAGCGTTGAACTACAAACCAGAAGGGAAAAACTGTTTTTT,.,TRBJ1-4,.,TRBV29-1
CASSTGLAGRGEQYF,TGCGCCAGCAGCACCGGACTAGCGGGAAGGGGCGAGCAGTACTTC,once,TRBJ2-7,TRBD2,TRBV5-1
CAISENHRGSNQPQHF,TGTGCCATCAGTGAAAATCACAGGGGTAGCAATCAGCCCCAGCATTTT,few,TRBJ1-5,TRBD1,TRBV10-3
CASTRAFDGGVTGELFF,TGCGCCAGCACCCGGGCCTTCGACGGAGGAGTCACCGGGGAGCTGTTTTTT,.,TRBJ2-2,.,TRBV5-1
CASSLEGNSGNTIYF,TGTGCCAGCAGCTTAGAAGGGAACTCTGGAAACACCATATATTTT,.,TRBJ1-3,.,TRBV7-6
CSAFGGIISYEQYF,TGCAGTGCCTTCGGAGGTATCATAAGCTACGAGCAGTACTTC,many,TRBJ2-7,.,TRBV20-1
CASSDRLAGGPEEQYF,TGCGCCAGCAGCGACAGACTAGCGGGAGGGCCGGAGGAGCAGTACTTC,few,TRBJ2-7,TRBD2,TRBV5-1
CASSQDVTREDQYF,TGCGCCAGCAGCCAAGATGTTACAAGGGAGGACCAGTACTTC,.,TRBJ2-5,.,TRBV4-1
CSAAGLAYNEQFF,TGCAGTGCTGCGGGACTAGCTTACAATGAGCAGTTCTTC,.,TRBJ2-1,TRBD2,TRBV20-1
CASSPDFAEQYF,TGTGCCAGCAGCCCAGATTTCGCCGAGCAGTACTTC,.,TRBJ2-7,.,TRBV7-9
CASSLSVLPNTEAFF,TGTGCCAGCAGCTTAAGTGTCCTACCAAACACTGAAGCTTTCTTT,few,TRBJ1-1,.,TRBV7-9
CASSLKPERDLRGELFF,TGTGCCAGCAGCTTAAAGCCCGAGCGGGACCTGCGCGGGGAGCTGTTTTTT,many,TRBJ2-2,TRBD2,TRBV7-3
CASSPEPGQTYEQYF,TGCGCCAGCAGCCCTGAACCGGGACAGACCTACGAGCAGTACTTC,.,TRBJ2-7,TRBD1,TRBV4-1
CASSWAGTGGDTQYF,TGTGCCAGCAGCTGGGCCGGGACAGGGGGAGATACGCAGTATTTT,few,TRBJ2-3,TRBD1,TRBV5-6
CASSPQGARTDTQYF,TGTGCCAGCAGCCCACAGGGGGCCCGCACAGATACGCAGTATTTT,.,TRBJ2-3,TRBD1,TRBV7-7
CASRLGQGAETEAFF,TGTGCCAGCAGGTTGGGTCAGGGGGCAGAAACTGAAGCTTTCTTT,few,TRBJ1-1,TRBD1,TRBV9
CASSLRDTPYGNTIYF,TGTGCCAGCAGCTTACGGGACACACCGTACGGAAACACCATATATTTT,many,TRBJ1-3,.,TRBV5-8
CAISEPPAGETQYF,TGTGCCATCAGTGAGCCCCCCGCGGGCGAGACCCAGTACTTC,few,TRBJ2-5,.,TRBV10-3
CASSEEGALYNEQFF,TGTGCCAGCAGTGAAGAGGGCGCGTTATACAATGAGCAGTTCTTC,.,TRBJ2-1,.,TRBV6-4
CSARSMDRVTGELFF,TGCAGTGCTAGGTCTATGGACAGGGTAACCGGGGAGCTGTTTTTT,.,TRBJ2-2,TRBD1,TRBV20-1
CASSPDRQFQETQYF,TGTGCCAGCAGTCCCGACCGGCAGTTCCAAGAGACCCAGTACTTC,.,TRBJ2-5,.,TRBV12-3/TRBV12-4
CSADNVGGRGQETQYF,TGCAGTGCCGACAATGTGGGGGGCCGTGGCCAAGAGACCCAGTACTTC,few,TRBJ2-5,.,TRBV20-1
CASSPYSPGETQYF,TGCGCCAGCAGCCCTTACTCGCCGGGGGAGACCCAGTACTTC,many,TRBJ2-5,.,TRBV5-1
CASSQANREAFF,TGTGCCAGCAGCCAGGCTAACAGGGAAGCTTTCTTT,many,TRBJ1-1,.,TRBV4-2
CASGQNYNEQFF,TGTGCCAGTGGACAGAACTACAATGAGCAGTTCTTC,few,TRBJ2-1,.,TRBV7-8
CSATPGDSTDTQYF,TGCAGTGCTACCCCGGGAGATAGCACAGATACGCAGTATTTT,few,TRBJ2-3,.,TRBV20-1
CAISPQVSSYNEQFF,TGTGCCATCAGCCCACAGGTTAGCTCCTACAATGAGCAGTTCTTC,few,TRBJ2-1,.,TRBV10-3